The T cell receptor beta chain under discussion was sequenced for a study of shared clonotypes between healthy human individuals. Germline V gene sequence: CDR1 SGDLS, CDR2 YYNGEE. CDR3 length: 14 residues. The ends were cut back, 0 bases at V and 5 bases at J, with 12 bases in the middle. The repertoire was sequenced with immunoSEQ multiplex PCR; TCRdb's copy has only in-frame clones and lacks some. The sample holds over 1.4 million clones, around 97% seen once. Specimen: naive CD4+ T cells sorted from blood. Subset denoted: CD45RA+ positively selected. The receptor comes from a man aged 25 to 45 in good health. The chain uses TRBV9 and TRBJ2-7, with D unresolved. CDR3 region: CASSVASQTDEQYF. DNA for the CDR3: TGTGCCAGCAGCGTAGCTTCACAGACGGACGAGCAGTACTTC.